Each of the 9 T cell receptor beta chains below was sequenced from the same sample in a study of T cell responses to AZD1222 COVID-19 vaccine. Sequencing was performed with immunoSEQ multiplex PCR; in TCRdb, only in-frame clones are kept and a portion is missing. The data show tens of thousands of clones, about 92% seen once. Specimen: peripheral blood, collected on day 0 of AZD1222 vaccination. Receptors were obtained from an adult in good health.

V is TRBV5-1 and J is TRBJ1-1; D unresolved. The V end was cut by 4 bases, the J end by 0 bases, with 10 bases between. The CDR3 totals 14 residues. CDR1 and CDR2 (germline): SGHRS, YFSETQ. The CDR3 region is CASSPLPMNTEAFF. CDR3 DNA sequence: TGCGCCAGCAGCCCCCTTCCCATGAACACTGAAGCTTTCTTT.

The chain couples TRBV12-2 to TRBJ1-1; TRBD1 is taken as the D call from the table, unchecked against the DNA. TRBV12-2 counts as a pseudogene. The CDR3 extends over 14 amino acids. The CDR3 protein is CASRPPRGNTEAFF. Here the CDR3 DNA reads TGTGCAAGTCGCCCCCCTAGGGGGAACACTGAAGCTTTCTTT.

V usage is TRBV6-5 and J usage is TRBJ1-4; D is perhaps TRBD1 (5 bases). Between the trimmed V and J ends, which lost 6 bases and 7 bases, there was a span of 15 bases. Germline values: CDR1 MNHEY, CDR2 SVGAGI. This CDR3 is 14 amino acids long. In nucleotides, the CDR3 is TGTGCCAGCAGCCTGGGGACGGTTAGTGAAAAACTGTTTTTT. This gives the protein CASSLGTVSEKLFF.

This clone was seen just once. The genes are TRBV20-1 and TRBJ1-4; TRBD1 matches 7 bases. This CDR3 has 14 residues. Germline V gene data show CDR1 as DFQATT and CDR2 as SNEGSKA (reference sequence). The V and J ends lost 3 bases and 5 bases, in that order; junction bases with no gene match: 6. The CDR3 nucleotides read TGCAGTGCTAGTTCAGGGACAGCGAATGAAAAACTGTTTTTT. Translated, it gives CSASSGTANEKLFF.

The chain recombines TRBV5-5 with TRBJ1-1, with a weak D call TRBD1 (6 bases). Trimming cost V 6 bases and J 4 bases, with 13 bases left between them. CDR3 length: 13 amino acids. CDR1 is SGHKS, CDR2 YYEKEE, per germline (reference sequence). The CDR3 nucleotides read TGTGCCAGCACCAAAACAGGGAGCACTGAAGCTTTCTTT. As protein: CASTKTGSTEAFF.

DNA of the CDR3: TGCGCCAGCTCCCCGCACGGGAATGAGCAGTTCTTC. The encoded protein is CASSPHGNEQFF. The V call is TRBV5-1, the J call TRBJ2-1; D gene ambiguous. CDR3 length equals 12 residues. The germline V gene encodes CDR1 SGHRS and CDR2 YFSETQ. Between the trimmed V and J ends, which lost 7 bases and 7 bases, there was a span of 12 bases.

The CDR3 DNA reads TGTGCCAGTAGTACCCTATACAGGGGTGGACTGTTTTTT. Encoded protein: CASSTLYRGGLFF. This chain joins TRBV19 and TRBJ1-4, with 7 bases matching TRBD1. V lost 4 bases, J lost 13 bases, and 9 bases stayed unmatched. The CDR3 consists of 13 residues. CDR1 is LNHDA and CDR2 is SQIVND in the germline V gene (reference sequence).

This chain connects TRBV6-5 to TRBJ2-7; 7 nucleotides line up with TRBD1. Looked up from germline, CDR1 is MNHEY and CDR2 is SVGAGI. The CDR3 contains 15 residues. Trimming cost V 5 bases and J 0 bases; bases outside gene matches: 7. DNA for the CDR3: TGTGCCAGCAGTACGCCACGACAGGGCTCCTACGAGCAGTACTTC. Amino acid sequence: CASSTPRQGSYEQYF.

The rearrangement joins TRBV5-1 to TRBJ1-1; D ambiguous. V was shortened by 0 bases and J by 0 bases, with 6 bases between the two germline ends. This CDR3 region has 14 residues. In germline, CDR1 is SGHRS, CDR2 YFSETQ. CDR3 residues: CASSLDSLNTEAFF. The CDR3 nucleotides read TGCGCCAGCAGCTTGGACAGTTTGAACACTGAAGCTTTCTTT.